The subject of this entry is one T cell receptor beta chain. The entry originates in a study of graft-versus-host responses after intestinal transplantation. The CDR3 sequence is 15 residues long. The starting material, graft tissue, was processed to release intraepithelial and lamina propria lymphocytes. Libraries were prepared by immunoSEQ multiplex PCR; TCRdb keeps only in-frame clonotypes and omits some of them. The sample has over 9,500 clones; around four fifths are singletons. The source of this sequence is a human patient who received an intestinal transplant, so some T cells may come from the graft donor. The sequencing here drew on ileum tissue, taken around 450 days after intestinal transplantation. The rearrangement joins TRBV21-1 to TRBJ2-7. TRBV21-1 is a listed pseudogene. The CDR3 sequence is CASSGGRARSYEQYF. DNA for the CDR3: TGTGCCAGCAGCGGGGGGCGTGCCAGGTCCTACGAGCAGTACTTC.